These 32 T cell receptor beta chains share one sample of origin, sequenced in a study of OX40 agonist ivuxolimab in advanced cancers. The repertoire was sequenced with immunoSEQ multiplex PCR; TCRdb's copy has only in-frame clones and lacks some. This sample has under 8,000 clones, with 70% to 90% found just once. Sequenced here: CD4+ or CD8+ T cells sorted from blood, sampled in a trial of the OX40 agonist ivuxolimab. The receptors come from an adult with an advanced solid tumor such as melanoma, head and neck, liver or kidney cancer.

The chain couples TRBV18 to TRBJ2-5; D ambiguous. The better agreement between TRBJ2-7 and the DNA end casts doubt on the J call. Germline CDR1 KGHSH, CDR2 LQKENI. The CDR3 has 12 residues. In nucleotides, the CDR3 is TGTGCCAGCTCACCGCGTCGATACGAGCAGTACTTC. Protein: CASSPRRYEQYF.

The V and J genes are TRBV6-6 and TRBJ1-1; D unclear. The CDR3 length is 13 residues. Germline V gives CDR1 MNHNY, CDR2 SVGAGI (reference sequence). The V gene lost 7 bases and the J gene lost 1 base, with 10 bases spanning the gap. This CDR3 reads CASTLGRNTEAFF. CDR3 in DNA: TGTGCCAGCACCCTAGGGCGGAACACTGAAGCTTTCTTT.

The chain employs TRBV6-1 and TRBJ2-7; 11 positions match TRBD1. Germline V gives CDR1 MNHNS, CDR2 SASEGT. The CDR3 spans 14 residues. The J segment lost 6 bases and the V segment lost 5 bases, leaving 6 bases of the junction unmatched. CDR3 bases: TGTGCCAGCAGTTCCGGGACAGGGGGGTTCGAGCAGTACTTC. This translates into CASSSGTGGFEQYF.

The count of this clone is one. The chain joins TRBV7-8 to TRBJ2-7; no definite D call. The CDR3 runs to 14 residues. V lost 5 bases and J 2 bases, leaving 13 bases between the germline ends. The germline V gene has CDR1 SGHVS and CDR2 FQNEAQ. CDR3 in amino acids: CASSPDGWAYEQYF. CDR3 coding DNA: TGTGCCAGCAGCCCAGACGGATGGGCCTACGAGCAGTACTTC.

The V gene is TRBV9, the J gene TRBJ2-2; TRBD1 aligns across 8 bases. V lost 2 bases to trimming and J lost 7 bases; unmatched junction nucleotides: 4. There are 14 residues in the CDR3. Germline V lookup: CDR1 SGDLS, CDR2 YYNGEE. The CDR3 DNA reads TGTGCCAGCAGCGTTCAGGGGGCGGGCGGGGAGCTGTTTTTT. The encoded protein is CASSVQGAGGELFF.

V gene TRBV11-2 combines with J gene TRBJ1-1, with 9 bases matching TRBD1. V lost 5 bases, J lost 7 bases, and 11 bases stayed unmatched. CDR1 is SGHAT, CDR2 FQNNGV, per germline. The CDR3 has 15 residues. The CDR3 DNA follows: TGTGCCAGCAGCCCGACCGGGACAGGGAAAAATGAAGCTTTCTTT. It translates to CASSPTGTGKNEAFF. Full variable domain (outside the CDR3, taken from reference TRBV11-2 and TRBJ1-1): EAGVAQSPRYKIIEKRQSVAFWCNPISGHATLYWYQQILGQGPKLLIQFQNNGVVDDSQLPKDRFSAERLKGVDSTLKIQPAKLEDSAVYLCASSPTGTGKNEAFFGQGTRLTVV.

V is TRBV10-2 and J is TRBJ2-7; 8 positions agree with TRBD1. The germline gives CDR1 WSHSY, CDR2 SAAADI. The CDR3 length is 15 residues. V shed 6 bases, J shed 5 bases, and the junction held 12 bases outside the gene matches. CDR3 in DNA: TGCGCCAGCAGGGGGAAGACAGGGGAAGACCACGAGCAGTACTTC. Protein: CASRGKTGEDHEQYF.

This clone was seen a handful of times. This chain uses TRBV6-5 with TRBJ1-1; D is perhaps TRBD1 (6 bases). This CDR3 comprises 15 residues. Germline CDR1 MNHEY, CDR2 SVGAGI. V was shortened by 5 bases and J by 4 bases, with 17 bases between the two germline ends. This CDR3 reads CASSRTPGVGTEAFF. Written as DNA, the CDR3 is TGTGCCAGCAGTAGGACCCCAGGGGTGGGCACTGAAGCTTTCTTT.

Written as DNA, the CDR3 is TGTGCCAGCAGCTTGTGGCAGCTCAATCAGCCCCAGCATTTT. Encoded protein: CASSLWQLNQPQHF. The chain joins TRBV5-4 to TRBJ1-5; D unresolved. CDR1 and CDR2 (germline): SGHNT, YYREEE (reference sequence). This CDR3 has 14 amino acids. Deletions cut 1 base from V and 3 bases from J, with 8 bases between.

V usage is TRBV30 and J usage is TRBJ2-2, with D hard to call. CDR3 size: 13 residues. V lost 5 bases and J 1 base, leaving 8 bases between the germline ends. Germline V lookup: CDR1 GTSNPN, CDR2 SVGIG (reference sequence). The CDR3 spells CAWGQENTGELFF. The CDR3 coding sequence is TGTGCCTGGGGTCAGGAGAACACCGGGGAGCTGTTTTTT.

The chain employs TRBV18 and TRBJ2-7; D is possibly TRBD1 or TRBD2 (5 bases each). The CDR3 totals 17 residues. Germline V gives CDR1 KGHSH, CDR2 LQKENI. Trimming pared 1 base from V and 1 base from J, leaving 17 bases between. CDR3 in DNA: TGTGCCAGCTCACCACGTACCCAGGGAGTGGGGTCCTACGAGCAGTACTTC. Protein product: CASSPRTQGVGSYEQYF.

The CDR3 DNA is TGTGCCAGCAGGCATGCGACAGGGTTCAATCAGCCCCAGCATTTT. Its protein product is CASRHATGFNQPQHF. The chain joins TRBV6-6 to TRBJ1-5, with 7 bases aligning to TRBD1. Germline trimming cut 6 bases from V and 3 bases from J; bases unmatched to any gene: 8. This CDR3 contains 15 residues. In germline, CDR1 is MNHNY, CDR2 SVGAGI (reference sequence).

The rearrangement uses TRBV4-2 and TRBJ1-2; D is ambiguous. Trimming cost V 0 bases and J 4 bases, with 21 bases left between them. Germline CDR1 and CDR2: LGHNA and YNFKEQ. The CDR3 has 18 residues. Here the CDR3 DNA reads TGTGCCAGCAGCCAAGATGCCCCAGGTTCTGCTCCCTTCTATGGCTACACCTTC. Protein: CASSQDAPGSAPFYGYTF.

The CDR3 sequence is CASKAASTDTQYF. CDR3 nucleotide sequence: TGTGCCAGCAAGGCCGCCAGCACAGATACGCAGTATTTT. The genes are TRBV27 and TRBJ2-3; D is uncertain. The V end lost 7 bases, the J end lost 0 bases, and 8 bases lay between the germline ends. Germline CDR1 reads MNHEY; CDR2 reads SMNVEV (reference sequence). This CDR3 spans 13 amino acids.

The rearrangement links TRBV5-8 to TRBJ1-4; 9 nucleotides align to TRBD1. Germline V gene sequence: CDR1 SGHTS, CDR2 YDEGEE. This CDR3 is 15 amino acids long. Trimming cost V 3 bases and J 8 bases; bases outside gene matches: 8. CDR3 bases: TGTGCCAGCAGCTCCACCGGGACAGGGTGGGAAAAACTGTTTTTT. This codes for CASSSTGTGWEKLFF.

This chain links TRBV7-2 with TRBJ2-5, with 12 bases lining up with TRBD2. Germline V lookup: CDR1 SGHTA, CDR2 FQGNSA. Trimming took 3 bases from V and 5 from J; bases not matched to a gene: 7. The CDR3 has 16 residues. CDR3 residues: CASSFAGLAGKETQYF. CDR3 DNA sequence: TGTGCCAGCAGCTTCGCCGGACTAGCGGGGAAGGAGACCCAGTACTTC.

The J gene is TRBJ2-5, the V gene TRBV7-2; D is unclear. The CDR3 totals 14 residues. The germline gives CDR1 SGHTA, CDR2 FQGNSA. Trimming took 1 base from V and 2 from J, leaving 8 bases between them. CDR3 amino acids: CASSLGRGQETQYF. The CDR3 nucleotides are TGTGCCAGCAGCTTAGGACGTGGACAAGAGACCCAGTACTTC.

The chain links TRBV28 to TRBJ1-2; 7 positions match TRBD1. The CDR3 totals 14 residues. The germline V gene has CDR1 MDHEN and CDR2 SYDVKM. The V gene end was trimmed by 4 bases and the J gene end by 2 bases; junction bases not matched to a gene: 4. The CDR3 nucleotides read TGTGCCAGCAGTTACCAGGGGGGGAACTATGGCTACACCTTC. Protein: CASSYQGGNYGYTF.

The rearrangement uses TRBV5-1 and TRBJ1-2; the match to TRBD1 covers 8 bases. Germline loops: CDR1 SGHRS, CDR2 YFSETQ. Losses at the gene ends were 4 bases for V and 5 bases for J; bases not matched to a gene: 4. The CDR3 is made up of 13 amino acids. The CDR3 loop is CASSGGQVYGYTF. The CDR3 DNA reads as TGCGCCAGCAGCGGGGGACAGGTTTATGGCTACACCTTC.

The rearrangement uses TRBV2 and TRBJ2-1, with D hard to call. Per germline, CDR1 SNHLY and CDR2 FYNNEI. Trimming pared 6 bases from V and 7 bases from J, leaving 10 bases between. There are 12 residues in the CDR3. The CDR3 loop is CASRRLINEQFF. The CDR3 nucleotides are TGTGCCAGCAGGAGACTTATTAATGAGCAGTTCTTC.

The chain uses TRBV5-1 and TRBJ1-1; 8 positions agree with TRBD1. Germline CDR1 and CDR2: SGHRS and YFSETQ. V shed 6 bases, J shed 1 base, and the junction held 11 bases outside the gene matches. The CDR3 has 16 residues. CDR3 sequence (DNA): TGCGCCAGCACACCCCGGACAGGGTATGGGAACACTGAAGCTTTCTTT. This encodes CASTPRTGYGNTEAFF.

This chain joins TRBV4-1 and TRBJ2-7; the match to TRBD1 covers 8 bases. V gave up 0 bases and J gave up 12 bases; unmatched junction bases: 16. CDR1 is MGHRA and CDR2 is YSYEKL in the germline V gene. The CDR3 totals 16 residues. CDR3 sequence reads: CASSQEIATGALKRYF. The CDR3 coding sequence is TGCGCCAGCAGCCAAGAAATTGCGACAGGGGCCCTTAAGCGGTACTTC.

This chain uses TRBV7-6 with TRBJ2-7; TRBD2 is a possible D gene (6 bases). The CDR3 is 13 residues long. V lost 0 bases, J lost 5 bases, and 8 bases lay in between. Germline loops: CDR1 SGHVS, CDR2 FNYEAQ. The CDR3 DNA sequence: TGTGCCAGCAGCTTAGCGGAGGGGAACGAGCAGTACTTC. Translating it yields CASSLAEGNEQYF.

The chain combines TRBV7-8 with TRBJ2-2; 7 bases agree with TRBD2. Germline CDR1 SGHVS, CDR2 FQNEAQ. Trimming took 2 bases from V and 3 from J; bases not matched to a gene: 3. This CDR3 is built from 15 residues. CDR3 nucleotide sequence: TGTGCCAGCAGCTTAACTAGCGCCCACACCGGGGAGCTGTTTTTT. This translates into CASSLTSAHTGELFF. Supplemented by reference TRBV7-8 and TRBJ2-2, the full variable domain reads GAGVSQSPRYKVAKRGQDVALRCDPISGHVSLFWYQQALGQGPEFLTYFQNEAQLDKSGLPSDRFFAERPEGSVSTLKIQRTQQEDSAVYLCASSLTSAHTGELFFGEGSRLTVL.

The rearrangement joins TRBV19 to TRBJ1-2; D uncertain. Trimming shortened V by 2 bases and J by 5 bases, and 12 bases separated the two germline ends. The CDR3 sequence is 14 residues long. CDR1 is LNHDA, CDR2 SQIVND, per germline (reference sequence). The CDR3 DNA reads TGTGCCAGTAGTATATTGGGTGGCTTTTATGGCTACACCTTC. Residues: CASSILGGFYGYTF.

The rearrangement uses TRBV4-3 and TRBJ1-2; 7 nucleotides line up with TRBD1. The V segment lost 3 bases and the J segment 3 bases; nucleotides outside the gene matches: 4. CDR3 size: 14 residues. Germline V lookup: CDR1 LGHNA, CDR2 YSLEER. The CDR3 coding sequence is TGCGCCAGCAGCCAGAGGACAGGCGACTATGGCTACACCTTC. Translated: CASSQRTGDYGYTF.

V is TRBV5-8 and J is TRBJ1-4; no reliable D call. Germline CDR1 reads SGHTS; CDR2 reads YDEGEE. This CDR3 region has 13 residues. Trimming pared 4 bases from V and 7 bases from J, leaving 11 bases between. The CDR3 sequence is CASSLSRFEKLFF. The CDR3 region has the DNA TGTGCCAGCAGCCTGTCTAGATTTGAAAAACTGTTTTTT.

The V and J genes are TRBV11-2 and TRBJ1-6, with TRBD1 identical over 9 bases. This CDR3 contains 16 residues. The V segment lost 1 base and the J segment 7 bases; nucleotides outside the gene matches: 5. Germline loops: CDR1 SGHAT, CDR2 FQNNGV. CDR3: CASSLGTGAKNSPLHF. The CDR3 nucleotides are TGTGCCAGCAGCTTAGGGACAGGGGCCAAAAATTCACCCCTCCACTTT.

The chain employs TRBV4-3 and TRBJ2-1, with D perhaps TRBD1 (6 bases). CDR3 size: 15 residues. Deletions cut 1 base from V and 6 bases from J, with 13 bases between. Germline CDR1 reads LGHNA; CDR2 reads YSLEER. CDR3 bases: TGCGCCAGCAGCCAAGTTCAGGGGTGGGGCAATGAGCAGTTCTTC. It is translated as CASSQVQGWGNEQFF.

J is TRBJ2-7 and V is TRBV11-1; no firm D call. The V and J ends lost 5 bases and 5 bases respectively, with 16 bases between them. This CDR3 has 14 residues. From germline, CDR1 is SGHAT and CDR2 FQDESV (reference sequence). Here the CDR3 DNA reads TGTGCCAGCAGCCCTTCCCAAGGGTCCCACGAGCAGTACTTC. This encodes CASSPSQGSHEQYF.

With respect to this clone: The DNA is omitted, as the CDR3 cannot be located on it reliably, and the CDR3 follows TCRdb's listing. This chain uses TRBV21-1 with TRBJ2-6; no check of the table's D call, TRBD2, against the DNA was made. TRBV21-1 is a recognized pseudogene. The CDR3 extends over 21 residues, inclusive of both ends. The CDR3 protein is CASSNLSVGGRVGPGANVLTF.

This chain links TRBV2 with TRBJ2-7, with TRBD1 matching 8 bases. V was clipped by 6 bases and J by 6 bases; unmatched bases: 10. Per the germline V gene, CDR1 is SNHLY and CDR2 is FYNNEI. CDR3 size: 14 residues. The chain's CDR3 is CASSPSGGASEQYF. CDR3 DNA sequence: TGTGCCAGCAGCCCATCAGGGGGCGCGTCCGAGCAGTACTTC.